This T cell receptor (beta chain) emerged from a study of CD8 T cells in ankylosing spondylitis listed by TCRdb under 2017. Concerning the study at large: T cell receptor beta repertoires were profiled in healthy donors and ankylosing spondylitis patients so that disease-linked TCR variants could be found. The full study cohort comprised 25 or so ankylosing spondylitis patients and 110 or so healthy donors. Peripheral blood was sampled, and synovial fluid was also collected from ankylosing spondylitis patients.

General findings and caveats noted by the study authors: A TCR beta motif made up of under ten highly homologous amino acid variants appeared to be characteristic of blood from ankylosing spondylitis patients. Some TCR beta motif variants had previously been reported in synovial fluid and blood of reactive arthritis patients, which suggested common disease-initiation mechanisms. The disease-linked clones showed a CD8+ phenotype and occurred at relatively low frequencies in peripheral blood. The disease-linked clones were reported as significantly enriched in matched synovial fluid samples from ankylosing spondylitis patients.

Instrument used: Illumina HiSeq 2500. Quantitative 5'-RACE with molecular barcodes was used to prepare TCR beta libraries. On the study's bioinformatics: A new computational method based on a probabilistic model of VDJ rearrangement was used to identify disease-linked TCR variants. TCRdb passed the public sequencing reads through fastp at Q25 and MiXCR, retaining productive beta sequences. Every entry covers one CDR3 protein and lists the most common genes and DNA from its rows. The V and J calls reflect TCRdb's pipeline rather than the authors' work. The sample contains roughly 440,000 distinct CDR3 sequences, roughly 17% of them found a single time. The leading ten clones occupy 0.85% to 1.3% of the sample. For this chain, trimming is 6 bases at the V end and 6 bases at the J end, and the number of junction bases without a gene match is 10. From its cysteine to its phenylalanine, the CDR3 spans 14 amino acids. The read is trimmed to its CDR3 DNA, 42 bases read in frame from base 1. Per the germline V gene (reference sequence), DFQATT is the CDR1 and SNEGSKA is the CDR2.

A word on this clonotype: The specificity of this receptor is unknown. Qualities for individual bases were not recorded, and no much larger clone is one base off.

The chain joins TRBV20-1 to TRBJ1-3, with 8 junctional bases fitting TRBD1. What was sequenced was blood, either unsorted or a sorted T cell fraction (not recorded which). The clonotype originates from a male donor with ankylosing spondylitis. The nucleotide sequence is TGCAGTGCCATCGGGACAGGTCATAAAAACACCATATATTTT. Protein translation: CSAIGTGHKNTIYF.